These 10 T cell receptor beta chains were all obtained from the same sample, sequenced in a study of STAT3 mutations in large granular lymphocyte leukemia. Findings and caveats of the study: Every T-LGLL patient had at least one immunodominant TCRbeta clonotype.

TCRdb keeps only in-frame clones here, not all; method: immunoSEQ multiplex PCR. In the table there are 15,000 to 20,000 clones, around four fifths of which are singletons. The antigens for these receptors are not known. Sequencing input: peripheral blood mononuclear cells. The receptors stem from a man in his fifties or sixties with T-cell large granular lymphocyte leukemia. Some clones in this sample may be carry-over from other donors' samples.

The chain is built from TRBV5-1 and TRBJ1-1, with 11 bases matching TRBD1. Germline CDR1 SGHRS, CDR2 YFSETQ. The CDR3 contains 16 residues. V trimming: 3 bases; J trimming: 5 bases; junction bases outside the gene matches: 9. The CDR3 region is CASSSVHGQGATEAFF. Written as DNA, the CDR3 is TGCGCCAGCAGCTCAGTTCACGGACAGGGGGCTACTGAAGCTTTCTTT.

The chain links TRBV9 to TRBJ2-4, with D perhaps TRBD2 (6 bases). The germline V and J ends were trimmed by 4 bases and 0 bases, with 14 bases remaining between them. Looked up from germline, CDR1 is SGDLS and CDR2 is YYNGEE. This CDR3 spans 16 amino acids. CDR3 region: CASSSGGVLAKNIQYF. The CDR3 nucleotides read TGTGCCAGCAGCTCCGGAGGGGTTCTAGCCAAAAACATTCAGTACTTC. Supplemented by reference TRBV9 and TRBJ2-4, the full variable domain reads DSGVTQTPKHLITATGQRVTLRCSPRSGDLSVYWYQQSLDQGLQFLIQYYNGEERAKGNILERFSAQQFPDLHSELNLSSLELGDSALYFCASSSGGVLAKNIQYFGAGTRLSVL.

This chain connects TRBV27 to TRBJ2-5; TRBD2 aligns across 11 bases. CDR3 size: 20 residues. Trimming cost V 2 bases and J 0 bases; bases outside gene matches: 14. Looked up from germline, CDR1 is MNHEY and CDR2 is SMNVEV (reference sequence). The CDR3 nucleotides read TGTGCCAGCAGTTTAAACGCCATCGATACTAGCGGGAGAGACCAAGAGACCCAGTACTTC. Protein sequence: CASSLNAIDTSGRDQETQYF.

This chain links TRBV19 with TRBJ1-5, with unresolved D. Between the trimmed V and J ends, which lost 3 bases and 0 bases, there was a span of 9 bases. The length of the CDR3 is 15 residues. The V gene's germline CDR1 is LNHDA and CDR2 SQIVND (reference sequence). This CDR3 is CASSIAIYSNQPQHF. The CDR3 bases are TGTGCCAGTAGTATCGCCATATATAGCAATCAGCCCCAGCATTTT.

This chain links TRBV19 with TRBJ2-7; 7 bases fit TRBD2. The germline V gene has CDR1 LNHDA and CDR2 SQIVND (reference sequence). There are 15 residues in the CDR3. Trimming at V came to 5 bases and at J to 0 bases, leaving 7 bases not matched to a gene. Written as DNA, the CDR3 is TGTGCCAGTAGTCGTACTAGCGCCGGCTCCTACGAGCAGTACTTC. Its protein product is CASSRTSAGSYEQYF. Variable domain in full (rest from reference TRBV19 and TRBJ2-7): DGGITQSPKYLFRKEGQNVTLSCEQNLNHDAMYWYRQDPGQGLRLIYYSQIVNDFQKGDIAEGYSVSREKKESFPLTVTSAQKNPTAFYLCASSRTSAGSYEQYFGPGTRLTVT.

DNA for the CDR3: TGCGCCAGCAGCTTGGAGGCACTAGCTTACAATGAGCAGTTCTTC. Translating gives CASSLEALAYNEQFF. This rearrangement joins TRBV5-1 to TRBJ2-1; D is possibly TRBD2 (6 bases). Trimming shortened V by 0 bases and J by 4 bases, and 11 bases separated the two germline ends. Germline lookup yields CDR1 SGHRS and CDR2 YFSETQ. The CDR3 is 15 residues long.

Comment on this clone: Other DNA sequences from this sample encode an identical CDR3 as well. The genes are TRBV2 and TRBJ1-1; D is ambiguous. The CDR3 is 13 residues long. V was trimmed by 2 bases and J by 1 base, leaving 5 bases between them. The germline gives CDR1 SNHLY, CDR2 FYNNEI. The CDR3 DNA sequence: TGTGCCAGCAGTGAACTGGAGAACACTGAAGCTTTCTTT. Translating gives CASSELENTEAFF.

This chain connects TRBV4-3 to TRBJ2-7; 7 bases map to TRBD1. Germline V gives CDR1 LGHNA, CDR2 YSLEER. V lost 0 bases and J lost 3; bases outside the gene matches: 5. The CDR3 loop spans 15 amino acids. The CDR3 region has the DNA TGCGCCAGCAGCCAAGATCCAAGGGGGCGCTACGAGCAGTACTTC. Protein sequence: CASSQDPRGRYEQYF.

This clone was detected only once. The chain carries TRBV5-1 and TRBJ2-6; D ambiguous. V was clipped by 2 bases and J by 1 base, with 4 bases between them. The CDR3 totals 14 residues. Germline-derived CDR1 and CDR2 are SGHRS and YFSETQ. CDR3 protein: CASSFGSGANVLTF. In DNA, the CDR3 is TGCGCCAGCAGCTTCGGGTCTGGGGCCAACGTCCTGACTTTC.

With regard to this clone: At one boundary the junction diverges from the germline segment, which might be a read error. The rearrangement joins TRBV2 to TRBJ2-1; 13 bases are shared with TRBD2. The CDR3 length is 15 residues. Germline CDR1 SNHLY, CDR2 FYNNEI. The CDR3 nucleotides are TGTGCCAGCAGTGTCGGAGGACTAGCGGGAGAATCGACGATCTTC. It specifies CASSVGGLAGESTIF.